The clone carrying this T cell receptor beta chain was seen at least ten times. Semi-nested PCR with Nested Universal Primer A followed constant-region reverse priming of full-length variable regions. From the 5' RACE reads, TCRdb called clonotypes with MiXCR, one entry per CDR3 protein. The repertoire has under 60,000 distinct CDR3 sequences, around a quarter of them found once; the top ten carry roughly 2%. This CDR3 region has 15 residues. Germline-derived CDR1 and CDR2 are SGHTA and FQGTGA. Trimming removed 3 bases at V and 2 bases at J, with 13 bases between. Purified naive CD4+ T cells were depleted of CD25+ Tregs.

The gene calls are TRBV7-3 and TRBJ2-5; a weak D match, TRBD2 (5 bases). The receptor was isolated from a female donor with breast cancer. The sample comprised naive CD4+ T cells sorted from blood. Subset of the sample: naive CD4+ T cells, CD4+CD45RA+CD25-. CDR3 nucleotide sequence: TGTGCCAGCAGCTTTTTCGGGGATCCGCAAGAGACCCAGTACTTC. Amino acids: CASSFFGDPQETQYF. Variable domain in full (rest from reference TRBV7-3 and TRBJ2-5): GAGVSQTPSNKVTEKGKYVELRCDPISGHTALYWYRQSLGQGPEFLIYFQGTGAADDSGLPNDRFFAVRPEGSVSTLKIQRTERGDSAVYLCASSFFGDPQETQYFGPGTRLLVL.